This is a list of T cell receptor beta chains from one sample in a study of control samples from healthy donors and cancer patients. Profiling relied on immunoSEQ multiplex PCR, and the TCRdb table lists in-frame clones only, not all of them. The sample holds 100,000 to 150,000 clones, about 88% seen once. Sample: blood. Receptors originate from a man aged 45-65 years in good health. Both conserved end residues are trimmed from each CDR3.

v_call cdr3_aa
TRBV7-9 ASSPGRNTEAF
TRBV23-1 ASSPKTPGHPETQY
TRBV5-5 ASSSNRGPDYGYT
TRBV5-6 ASSPFVIDNSPLH
TRBV9 ASSVETGGDEQY
TRBV15 ATSRDHGALDSPLH
TRBV29-1 SGGGGYGYT
TRBV2 ASRVTGDQPQH
TRBV18 ASSPDRLYEQY
TRBV28 ASSLRGMNTEAF
TRBV5-1 ASSYQDNSYEQY
TRBV20-1 SAKGDTEAF
TRBV27 ASSFRVNEKLF
TRBV15 ATSRDQGRETQY
TRBV2 ASTRGGSTDTQY
TRBV6-6 ASSYAGGDGYT
TRBV6-5 ASSGRAGTGELF
TRBV15 ATSRDRPETQY
TRBV9 ASSVGQATNEKLF
TRBV10-2 ASSEEGWQPQH
TRBV10-3 AISESTGADTQY
TRBV5-5 ASSLVPLGSSGANVLT
TRBV11-3 ASSPWTDTEAF
TRBV5-1 ASRPRPAADTQY
TRBV30 ALRTGGQSYEQY
TRBV6-5 ASTEGSTSNQPQH
TRBV24-1 ATSDLTSDGHYGYT
TRBV7-7 ASSPQGAGDTQY
TRBV19 ASTPRQMNTEAF
TRBV9 ASSGLEPEAF
TRBV5-4 ASRRDYGGTDTQY
TRBV28 ASRRQPQGAEAF
TRBV12-3/TRBV12-4 ASSFAGNQPQH
TRBV7-9 ASSPQGVQETQY
TRBV15 ATSREPGARGETQY
TRBV3-1/TRBV3-2 ASSHPGQGVYEQY
TRBV6-6 ASSFTGSQNIQY